The T cell receptor (beta chain) described here comes from a study of technical replicates of blood from a few donors. Between the trimmed V and J ends, which lost 5 bases and 8 bases, there was a span of 13 bases. CDR1 and CDR2 from the germline V gene are GTSNPN and SVGIG (reference sequence). CDR3 size: 12 residues. The assay was immunoSEQ multiplex PCR, and TCRdb's table has in-frame clones only and misses some. Of around 30,000 clones listed, more than 80% are singletons. The sample consisted of PBMCs. V and J are TRBV30 and TRBJ2-1; D is ambiguous. The TCR comes from a human donor in good health. Some clones in this sample may be carry-over from other donors' samples. The CDR3 DNA is TGTGCCTGGGAGGCCCCCGTCTATGAGCAGTTCTTC. Amino acid sequence: CAWEAPVYEQFF.